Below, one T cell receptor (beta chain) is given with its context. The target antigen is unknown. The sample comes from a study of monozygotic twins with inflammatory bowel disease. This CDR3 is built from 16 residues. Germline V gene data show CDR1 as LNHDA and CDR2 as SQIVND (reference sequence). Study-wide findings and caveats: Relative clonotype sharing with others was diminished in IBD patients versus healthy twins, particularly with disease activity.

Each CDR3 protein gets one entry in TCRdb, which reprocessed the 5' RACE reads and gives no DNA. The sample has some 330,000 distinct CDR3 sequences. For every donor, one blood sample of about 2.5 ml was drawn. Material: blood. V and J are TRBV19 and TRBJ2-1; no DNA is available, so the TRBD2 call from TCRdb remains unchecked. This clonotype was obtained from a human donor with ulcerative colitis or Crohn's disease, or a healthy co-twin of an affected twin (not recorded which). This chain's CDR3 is CASSMGEGPTYNEQFF.